This entry is about one T cell receptor (beta chain). These data are taken from a study of long-term antiretroviral therapy in people with HIV. Survey-level immunoSEQ v3.0 assays were run. The repertoire was sequenced with immunoSEQ multiplex PCR; TCRdb's copy has only in-frame clones and lacks some. The sample contains about 18,000 clones, 91% of which appear only once. CDR3 size: 14 residues. Germline V CDR1 and CDR2: MNHEY, SVGAGI. The ends were cut back, 6 bases at V and 3 bases at J, with 15 bases in the middle. The V gene is TRBV6-5, the J gene TRBJ2-7; TRBD2 might be the D (6 bases). The sample consisted of unsorted PBMCs, taken 3 years after starting antiretroviral therapy. This clonotype originated in a man aged 50-60 years with HIV. CDR3 DNA: TGTGCCAGCAGGGGCGGGGCTCCCGGCTACGAGCAGTACTTC. Translation gives CASRGGAPGYEQYF.